The rows below give T cell receptor beta chains drawn from one sample of a study of T cell repertoires in cytomegalovirus infection. TCRdb re-derived calls from the reads in MiXCR, one entry per CDR3 protein. The sample lists approximately 190,000 distinct CDR3 sequences, about a tenth seen once, with 4.6% in the top ten. The sequencing input was PBMCs. These receptors were collected from a human donor in good health (CMV status not recorded). Some clones in this sample may be carry-over from other donors' samples. The CDR3 runs from the conserved cysteine through the conserved F or W. Fields, in order: CDR3 DNA, CDR3 protein, clone size, J gene, D gene, V gene. D genes are given only for firm matches. A clone size is listed for some rows: how often the clone was seen (once, few, many), or a class if it is expanded.

TGTGCCTGGAGTGTAAAGGGGGGCGCTGGAAACACCATATATTTT,CAWSVKGGAGNTIYF,few,TRBJ1-3,.,TRBV30
TGTGCCAGCAGCGCCGGACTAGCGGCGAGTGACGAGCAGTACTTC,CASSAGLAASDEQYF,many,TRBJ2-7,TRBD2,TRBV7-3
TGTGCCAGCAGCTTAGCGTTAGGGGGGAGGGGGGAGACCCAGTACTTC,CASSLALGGRGETQYF,many,TRBJ2-5,.,TRBV7-8
TGTGCCAGCAGTTATGGAGGCATGAACACTGAAGCTTTCTTT,CASSYGGMNTEAFF,few,TRBJ1-1,.,TRBV6-8
TGTGCCAGCAGCTTAGCCCCCGGACTAGTCTACAATGAGCAGTTCTTC,CASSLAPGLVYNEQFF,many,TRBJ2-1,TRBD2,TRBV11-2
TGTGCCAGCAGCTTATCCGGGGGGACCCAGTACTTC,CASSLSGGTQYF,many,TRBJ2-5,.,TRBV7-9
TGTGCCAGCAGTTTGTATAGGAACACTGAAGCTTTCTTT,CASSLYRNTEAFF,many,TRBJ1-1,.,TRBV27
TGTGCCAGCAGCTTGGAGAGGGGGCGAGAGACCCAGTACTTC,CASSLERGRETQYF,.,TRBJ2-5,TRBD1,TRBV5-6
TGTGCCAGCAGCTTAATCGGTAGCGGGAGTCTCACCGGGGAGCTGTTTTTT,CASSLIGSGSLTGELFF,many,TRBJ2-2,TRBD2,TRBV11-2
TGTGCCAGCAGCTTAGCGGAAGGTTACGGGAGGGCCGCTGAGCAGTACTTC,CASSLAEGYGRAAEQYF,many,TRBJ2-7,TRBD2,TRBV7-8
TGTGCCAGCAGTCCCAATTTTGATTGGGGTGGCTACACCTTC,CASSPNFDWGGYTF,few,TRBJ1-2,.,TRBV12-3/TRBV12-4
TGTGCTAGTGGTTTGGAGTTCAATGAGCAGTTCTTC,CASGLEFNEQFF,.,TRBJ2-1,.,TRBV12-5
TGTGCCAGCTCCCCCGACAGCGAAGATACGCAGTATTTT,CASSPDSEDTQYF,many,TRBJ2-3,.,TRBV25-1
TGCAGTGCTAGACTGACTCCGGGACACCGCTCTGGGGCCAACGTCCTGACTTTC,CSARLTPGHRSGANVLTF,few,TRBJ2-6,.,TRBV20-1
TGTGCCAGCAGCCTGTCTGCGGTTTCATACGAAAAACTGTTTTTT,CASSLSAVSYEKLFF,many,TRBJ1-4,.,TRBV7-2
TGTGCCAGCAGTTTGGGGCCAGGACACAGCACAGATACGCAGTATTTT,CASSLGPGHSTDTQYF,many,TRBJ2-3,.,TRBV6-1
TGCAGTGCTAGAGACCCGGGGGAGGGCTACAATGAGCAGTTCTTC,CSARDPGEGYNEQFF,many,TRBJ2-1,TRBD2,TRBV20-1
TGTGCCAGCAGTCCCCCCCCGGGATTCGGGAATCAGCCCCAGCATTTT,CASSPPPGFGNQPQHF,many,TRBJ1-5,.,TRBV7-2
TGTGCCAGCTCTTCCCGACTAGCGGATGAGCAGTTCTTC,CASSSRLADEQFF,many,TRBJ2-1,TRBD2,TRBV12-3/TRBV12-4
TGCAGTGCTAGTCAACCCGGGACTAGCGGGAGGGCCTCCTACAATGAGCAGTTCTTC,CSASQPGTSGRASYNEQFF,few,TRBJ2-1,TRBD2,TRBV20-1
TGCGCCAGCAGCCAAGGTTGGCGGGGCACTGAAGCTTTCTTT,CASSQGWRGTEAFF,.,TRBJ1-1,.,TRBV4-3
TGTGCCAGCAGCTTTGGGGGCAGGGGGCTTGAAAAACTGTTTTTT,CASSFGGRGLEKLFF,many,TRBJ1-4,TRBD1,TRBV7-2
TGTGCCAGCAGCTCGGGACGGTCGATCAATCAGCCCCAGCATTTT,CASSSGRSINQPQHF,many,TRBJ1-5,.,TRBV7-2
TGTGCCAGCAGCTTAATTTCGGCTGAAGCTTTCTTT,CASSLISAEAFF,once,TRBJ1-1,.,TRBV5-8
TGTGCCAGCACCACTTATGATGGCTACACCTTC,CASTTYDGYTF,.,TRBJ1-2,.,TRBV28
TGCAGCGGCCTTCGCGGAATCACAGATACGCAGTATTTT,CSGLRGITDTQYF,many,TRBJ2-3,.,TRBV29-1
TGTGCCAGCAGCCAAGTAAAGGTGGGAAGGGCCGGGGAGCTGTTTTTT,CASSQVKVGRAGELFF,few,TRBJ2-2,.,TRBV3-1
TGTGCCAGCTCACCCGAGACTGAAGCTTTCTTT,CASSPETEAFF,.,TRBJ1-1,.,TRBV18
TGTGCCACCACGCCCCTGCCGGGACAGGGGGCCTACAATCAGCCCCAGCATTTT,CATTPLPGQGAYNQPQHF,many,TRBJ1-5,TRBD1,TRBV19
TGTGCCTGGAGTGTGGGACTGGGCTACGAGCAGTACTTC,CAWSVGLGYEQYF,.,TRBJ2-7,.,TRBV30
TGTGCCAGCAGCTTAGCGGGGGACAGGATAGGCCCCGGTTTTAATGAAAAACTGTTTTTT,CASSLAGDRIGPGFNEKLFF,.,TRBJ1-4,TRBD1,TRBV11-2
TGTGCCACCGAGGATCCAAACACCGGGGAGCTGTTTTTT,CATEDPNTGELFF,few,TRBJ2-2,.,TRBV6-2/TRBV6-3
TGTGCCAGCAGCCCGGGGAGGCTTAGCAATCAGCCCCAGCATTTT,CASSPGRLSNQPQHF,many,TRBJ1-5,.,TRBV7-2
TGTGCCAGCAGCACTGGCAGGGGGGCCCGGGACACTGAAGCTTTCTTT,CASSTGRGARDTEAFF,.,TRBJ1-1,TRBD1,TRBV5-8
TGTGCCAGCCAGGGGGCTGCCTACGAGCAGTACTTC,CASQGAAYEQYF,many,TRBJ2-7,TRBD1,TRBV28
TGTGCCAGCAGCTTAGAGGACAGAGGAAAACTGTTTTTT,CASSLEDRGKLFF,many,TRBJ1-4,.,TRBV7-2
TGTGCCAGCAGCGAGAGCACAGATACGCAGTATTTT,CASSESTDTQYF,.,TRBJ2-3,.,TRBV5-4
TGTGCCAGCAGCTTCGGGCCGGTCGTTAGCAATCAGCCCCAGCATTTT,CASSFGPVVSNQPQHF,many,TRBJ1-5,.,TRBV7-2
TGTGCCACTTCAGCCAGGGGACTGATCAACATTCAGTACTTC,CATSARGLINIQYF,.,TRBJ2-4,.,TRBV19
TGTGCCATCAGTGAGGGAGGGGGGGGAGAGACCCAGTACTTC,CAISEGGGGETQYF,many,TRBJ2-5,.,TRBV10-3
TGTGCCACCAGCAGAGATATGGGGGCGGGAGAGCAGTACTTC,CATSRDMGAGEQYF,.,TRBJ2-7,.,TRBV15
TGTGCCAGCAGTGATCGGAAGGTCTGGAATCAGCCCCAGCATTTT,CASSDRKVWNQPQHF,many,TRBJ1-5,.,TRBV7-2
TGTGCCAGCAGCCCACCAGGCAATAGCCAGAGAAACATTCAGTACTTC,CASSPPGNSQRNIQYF,few,TRBJ2-4,.,TRBV7-9
TGCAGCGTTCTAGGGACAGCTAACACCGGGGAGCTGTTTTTT,CSVLGTANTGELFF,few,TRBJ2-2,TRBD1,TRBV29-1
TGTGCCAGCAGTAAGACAGGGAACACTGAAGCTTTCTTT,CASSKTGNTEAFF,few,TRBJ1-1,.,TRBV12-3/TRBV12-4
TGTGCCAGCAAACCGGGACCAGATTACAATGAGCAGTTCTTC,CASKPGPDYNEQFF,many,TRBJ2-1,.,TRBV7-3
TGTGCCAGCAGTTCGGAGGCGGGTAACACTGAAGCTTTCTTT,CASSSEAGNTEAFF,many,TRBJ1-1,.,TRBV6-2/TRBV6-3
TGTGCCAGCAGCTTAACCGGGACAGGGGTTCTATCCGTAGAGACCCAGTACTTC,CASSLTGTGVLSVETQYF,many,TRBJ2-5,TRBD1,TRBV7-2
TGCAGTGCTAGATCCAAGATGGGGGTCCGGCTGAACACTGAAGCTTTCTTT,CSARSKMGVRLNTEAFF,many,TRBJ1-1,.,TRBV20-1
TGTGCCAGCAGTTTGGGTCCGGGGGACAATCAGCCCCAGCATTTT,CASSLGPGDNQPQHF,many,TRBJ1-5,.,TRBV28
TGTGCCAGCAGTCCTCAGGCCGTCCCCAATTCACCCCTCCACTTT,CASSPQAVPNSPLHF,few,TRBJ1-6,.,TRBV25-1
TGCAGTGCACGGCATTCTAGCGGGAGGAGCGCTGATACGCAGTATTTT,CSARHSSGRSADTQYF,.,TRBJ2-3,TRBD2,TRBV20-1
TGTGCCAGCAGCTTCGATAGGAGTGTGATTAGTGGCTACACCTTC,CASSFDRSVISGYTF,many,TRBJ1-2,.,TRBV7-2
TGCAGTGCTAGAGATAGACACGGCCCCTTTCCGTACGAGCAGTACTTC,CSARDRHGPFPYEQYF,.,TRBJ2-7,.,TRBV20-1
TGTGCCTTTCTCCGGGACAGCTCTGGAAACACCATATATTTT,CAFLRDSSGNTIYF,.,TRBJ1-3,TRBD1,TRBV30
TGTGCCAGCAGCTCCCCGCACTTAGGGGTTCCCAGATACACAGATACGCAGTATTTT,CASSSPHLGVPRYTDTQYF,medium-sized,TRBJ2-3,.,TRBV28
TGTGCCAGCAGTTTGATGGGGCGGAGTAACTATGGCTACACCTTC,CASSLMGRSNYGYTF,.,TRBJ1-2,.,TRBV12-3/TRBV12-4
TGTGCCAGTAAGGCAGGGAGCTCCTATAATTCACCCCTCCACTTT,CASKAGSSYNSPLHF,few,TRBJ1-6,.,TRBV19
TGTGCCAGCAGCGTTGACGGTTATGGCTACACCTTC,CASSVDGYGYTF,many,TRBJ1-2,.,TRBV7-8
TGCGCCAGCAGCTTAAAGGACTCAAGTCATACGCAGTATTTT,CASSLKDSSHTQYF,many,TRBJ2-3,.,TRBV5-1